This T cell receptor (beta chain) was captured by sequencing in a study of blood T cells in healthy people across ages. This clonotype came up a few times. The antigen is not known. CDR3 length: 11 amino acids. The V end was cut by 5 bases, the J end by 9 bases, with 8 bases between. The germline CDR1 and CDR2 sequences are MNHEY and SVGEGT. Study results and limitations: When set beside aged donors, long-lived donors presented more naive CD4+ cells and higher diversity. Unsorted PBMCs ruled out conclusive naive versus antigen-experienced comparison.

Together with a sample-barcoded 5' primer, a J-beta primer mix was included in a second PCR lasting about 7 to 12 cycles. Tags on each cDNA molecule came from a template-switch adaptor with 12 random nucleotides. TCRdb re-called the 5' RACE reads through MiXCR, storing one row per CDR3 protein. The sample has some 700,000 distinct CDR3 sequences; around 46% are singletons. Each sample used at least 6 million PBMCs. The rearrangement uses TRBV6-2 or TRBV6-3 and TRBJ2-1, with D uncertain. The clonotype comes from a woman between 55 and 75 years old in good health. The sample was blood. The DNA for the CDR3 is TGTGCCAGCAGTAGGGCCCGTGAGCAGTTCTTC. It encodes CASSRAREQFF.